What follows describes a single T cell receptor (beta chain). The sample holds many counts of this clone. Its specific antigen is unknown. Within one base of it there is no much larger clone, and no base qualities were kept. This entry belongs to a study of blood T cell repertoires in COVID-19 (dated by TCRdb to between 2020 and 2021). For the study in its entirety: The collaborator samples originated in the United States, Italy and Spain and spanned the acute and convalescent phases of COVID-19. The material from the prospective study consisted of cDNA or gDNA derived from T cells, B-cell-depleted T cells, or PBMCs. A de-identified subject ID, COVID-19 status, age in years and sex were almost always included in the sample metadata. Subjects who had been exposed to COVID-19, were actively infected with it, or had recovered from it provided the deeply sampled blood TCRbeta repertoires that made up the dataset. The repertoires were released in a freely available public database intended as a resource for research on the immune response to SARS-CoV-2. HLA class I and class II types, where available, came from metadata supplied by the sample provider rather than from assay-based typing. Samples were obtained from the ongoing ImmuneRACE study (first 160 participants) and from 1,254 subjects provided by 6 global collaborators.

TCRbeta CDR3 regions were amplified from genomic DNA by means of the immunoSEQ Assay, a bias-controlled multiplex PCR. The published analysis was carried out like this. Within the assay, amplification of reference gene primers was used to estimate how many nucleated cells each sample contained. To quantify the absolute abundance of each unique TCRbeta CDR3 rearrangement, sequence reads were collapsed and filtered. For each sample, productive Simpson clonality was calculated as the square root of Simpson's diversity index over productive rearrangements. Imported from immuneACCESS, the table was reduced by TCRdb to in-frame sequences with V and J called. These copies leave out some clones; in studies compared against another copy, an unresolved V gene accounts for under half, and the cause of the remainder is not known. Clone size and V and J calls were adopted from that table, with D and trimming inferred from the DNA. Here the sample has around 300,000 clones; 85% to 90% occur a single time. 2.5% to 3% of the sample is taken by the ten largest.

The research as a whole found: The amount of clinical and demographic metadata varied by source and participant and was provided uncurated.

Counted from cysteine to phenylalanine, this CDR3 has 13 amino acids. Left in the record is the CDR3 DNA by itself, 39 bases read in frame from the first base. From a lookup of the germline V gene (reference sequence), CDR1 and CDR2 are GTSNPN and SVGIG. V is clipped by 1 base and J by 5 bases, and the sequence between their germline boundaries is 11 bases long. One collaborating source in Seattle enrolled patients while the patients were actively infected and followed the patients over time throughout the course of disease. The collaborating institutions used their own protocols to collect whole blood in K2EDTA tubes. Collaborator samples were shipped for TCRbeta analysis as frozen whole blood, isolated PBMCs, or DNA extracted from either sample type.

Recombination joined TRBV30 with TRBJ1-2; matching of 5 bases hints at TRBD1 as the D gene. This sequence originates from a woman between 25 and 40 years old with COVID-19, enrolled during active disease. The material sequenced was peripheral blood. CDR3 protein: CAWSAGGAYGYTF. The nucleotide sequence is given as TGTGCCTGGAGTGCGGGAGGGGCGTATGGCTACACCTTC. Beyond the CDR3, the reference TRBV30 and TRBJ1-2 genes provide the residues; the full variable domain reads: SQTIHQWPATLVQPVGSPLSLECTVEGTSNPNLYWYRQAAGRGLQLLFYSVGIGQISSEVPQNLSASRPQDRQFILSSKKLLLSDSGFYLCAWSAGGAYGYTFGSGTRLTVV.